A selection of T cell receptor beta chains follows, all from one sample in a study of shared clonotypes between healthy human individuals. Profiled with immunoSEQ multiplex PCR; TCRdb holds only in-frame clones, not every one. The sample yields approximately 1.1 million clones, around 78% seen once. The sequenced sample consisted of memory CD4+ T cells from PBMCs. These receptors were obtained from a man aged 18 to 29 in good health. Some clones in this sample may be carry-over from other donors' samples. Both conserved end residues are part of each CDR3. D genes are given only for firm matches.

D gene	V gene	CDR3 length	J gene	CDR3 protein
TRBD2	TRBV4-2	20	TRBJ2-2	CASSRESPLTAGGGTGELFF
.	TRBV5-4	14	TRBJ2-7	CASSRGGKTNEQYF
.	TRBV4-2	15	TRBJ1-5	CASSPDAAPHQPQHF
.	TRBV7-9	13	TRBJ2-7	CASSRQVPYEQYF
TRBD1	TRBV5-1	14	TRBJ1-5	CASSLEGQNQPQHF
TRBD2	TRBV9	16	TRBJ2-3	CASSGGLAGYTDTQYF
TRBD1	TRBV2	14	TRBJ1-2	CASSEEGTGVGYTF
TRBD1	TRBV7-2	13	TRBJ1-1	CASSSNTGGEAFF
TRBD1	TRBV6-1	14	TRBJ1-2	CASSEGDRGFGYTF
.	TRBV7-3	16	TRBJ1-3	CASSLGPSSSGNTIYF
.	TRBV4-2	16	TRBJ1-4	CASSQDPGATNEKLFF
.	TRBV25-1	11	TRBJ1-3	CASSGGNTIYF
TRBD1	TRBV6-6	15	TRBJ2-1	CASSPPGTGGFEQFF
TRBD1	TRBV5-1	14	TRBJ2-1	CASSSGTGRNEQFF
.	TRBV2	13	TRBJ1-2	CADGGSYPGGYTF
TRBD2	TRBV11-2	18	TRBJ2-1	CASSLDTGLAGAYNEQFF
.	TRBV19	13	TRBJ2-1	CASSQWELNEQFF
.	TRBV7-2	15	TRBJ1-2	CASSLGTDANYGYTF
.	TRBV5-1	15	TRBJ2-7	CASSLAGSPNGEQYF
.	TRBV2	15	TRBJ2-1	CASSSTLPNVYEQFF
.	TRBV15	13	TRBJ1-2	CATSRDGGYGYTF
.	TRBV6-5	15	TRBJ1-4	CASSRTTRPNEKLFF
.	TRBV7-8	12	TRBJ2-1	CASSPSSGTVFF
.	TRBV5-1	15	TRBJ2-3	CASSSGSGYTDTQYF
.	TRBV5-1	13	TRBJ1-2	CASSLRQGVGYTF
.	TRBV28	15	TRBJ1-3	CASSPSFITGNTIYF
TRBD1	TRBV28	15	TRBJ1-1	CASSSPRGLNTEAFF
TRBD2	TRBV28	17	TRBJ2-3	CASRWAREGEWVDTQYF
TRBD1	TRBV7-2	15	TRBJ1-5	CASSLGTGLPGPQHF
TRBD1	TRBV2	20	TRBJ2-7	CASSEKLRTGGDSGWYEQYF
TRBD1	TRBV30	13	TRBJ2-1	CAWSVTHGTGNFF
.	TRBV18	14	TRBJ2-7	CASSPPQTNYEQYF
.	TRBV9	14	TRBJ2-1	CASSPQYSYNEQFF
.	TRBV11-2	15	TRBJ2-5	CASSLDVTVGETQYF
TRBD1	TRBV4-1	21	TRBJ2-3	CASSQSPQGASGLRKGHTQYF
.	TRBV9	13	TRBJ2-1	CASSVAPINEQFF
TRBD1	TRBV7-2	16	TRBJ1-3	CASSSSGTGYGNTIYF
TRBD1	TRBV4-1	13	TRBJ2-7	CASSQEGSGQGIF
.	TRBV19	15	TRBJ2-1	CASSTPDHSYNEQFF
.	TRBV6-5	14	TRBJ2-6	CASHSSSGANVLTF
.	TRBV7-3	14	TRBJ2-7	CASSPIRTAYEQYF
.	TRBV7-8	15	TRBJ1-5	CASSATVNSNQPQHF
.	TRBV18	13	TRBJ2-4	CASSDGAENIQYF
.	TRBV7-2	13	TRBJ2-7	CASRGAGSYEQYF